The subject of this entry is one T cell receptor beta chain. A second PCR of 7 to 11 cycles used a sample-barcoded 5' primer and a J-beta primer mix. A template-switch adaptor containing 12 random nucleotides labeled each cDNA molecule. TCRdb reprocessed the 5' RACE reads via MiXCR and lists one record per CDR3 protein. The table has about 1,600,000 distinct CDR3 sequences, about 40% seen once. The CDR3 sequence is 12 residues long. The germline V and J ends were trimmed by 1 base and 8 bases, with 9 bases remaining between them. The germline V gene encodes CDR1 DFQATT and CDR2 SNEGSKA (reference sequence). This sample is part of a study of blood T cells in healthy people across ages.

This chain connects TRBV20-1 to TRBJ2-1; a possible D gene is TRBD1 (5 bases). The clonotype was recovered from a woman in her late teens or twenties in good health. The sequenced sample was blood. The CDR3 loop reads CSARADSHEQFF. Written as DNA, the CDR3 is TGCAGTGCTAGAGCTGACAGTCATGAGCAGTTCTTC.